This T cell receptor (beta chain) originates from a study of cytomegalovirus exposure and HLA in healthy donors. With 60 Vbeta and 13 Jbeta primers, the PCR was carried out. Measured with immunoSEQ multiplex PCR; TCRdb has only the in-frame clones, and not every one. The repertoire holds 150,000 to 200,000 clones, over 60% seen once, with over 12% in the top ten. CDR1 and CDR2 from the germline V gene are SGHDN and FVKESK. Trimming cost V 4 bases and J 9 bases, with 7 bases left between them. The length of the CDR3 is 12 residues. This receptor was obtained from a man aged 50 to 60 in good health and CMV-seropositive. The material sequenced was PBMCs. The gene calls are TRBV14 and TRBJ1-6; D ambiguous. The CDR3 DNA follows: TGTGCCAGCAGCCCTCCTCGTTCACCCCTCCACTTT. Its translation is CASSPPRSPLHF.